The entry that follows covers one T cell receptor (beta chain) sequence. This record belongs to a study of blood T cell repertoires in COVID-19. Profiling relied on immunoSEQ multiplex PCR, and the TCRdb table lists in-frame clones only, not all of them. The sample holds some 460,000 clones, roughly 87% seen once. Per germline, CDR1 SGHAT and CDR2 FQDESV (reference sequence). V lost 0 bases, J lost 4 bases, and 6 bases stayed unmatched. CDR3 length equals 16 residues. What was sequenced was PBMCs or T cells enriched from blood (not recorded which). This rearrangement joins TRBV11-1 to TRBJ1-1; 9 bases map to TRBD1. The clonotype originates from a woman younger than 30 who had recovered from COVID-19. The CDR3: CASSLARTGVVTEAFF. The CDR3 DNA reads TGTGCCAGCAGCTTAGCGCGGACAGGGGTTGTCACTGAAGCTTTCTTT.